This passage covers 17 T cell receptor beta chains from one sample sequenced in a study of T cell repertoires in cytomegalovirus infection (dated by TCRdb to the late 2010s). The instrument given in TCRdb is Illumina HiSeq 1500. The public reads were reprocessed in TCRdb via fastp at Q25 and MiXCR, keeping in-frame beta chains. Identical CDR3 proteins give one entry, which carries the most common genes and DNA. This sample gives around 250,000 distinct CDR3 sequences in total; 17% of them show up just once. The top ten hold roughly half of the sample. The sequenced material came from CD8+ T cells from PBMCs. The receptors were gathered from a human donor in good health (CMV status not recorded). Some clones in this sample may be carry-over from other donors' samples.

The chain recombines TRBV4-2 with TRBJ2-5, with 8 bases aligning to TRBD1. Per germline, CDR1 LGHNA and CDR2 YNFKEQ. CDR3 length equals 17 residues. The J segment lost 2 bases and the V segment lost 4 bases, leaving 12 bases of the junction unmatched. CDR3 protein: CASSPGGQGHGQETQYF. The CDR3, as DNA: TGTGCCAGCAGCCCTGGAGGACAGGGACATGGGCAAGAGACCCAGTACTTC.

This clonotype was counted ten times or more. The CDR3 nucleotides are TGTGCCAGCAGCTTAGACGGGCGGACAGGCTCAAGCAATGAGCAGTTCTTC. Encoded protein: CASSLDGRTGSSNEQFF. The V call is TRBV7-9, the J call TRBJ2-1, with TRBD1 matching 7 bases. The CDR3 runs to 17 residues. Losses at the gene ends were 1 base for V and 6 bases for J; bases not matched to a gene: 12. Germline assignment: CDR1 SEHNR and CDR2 FQNEAQ (reference sequence).

A few counts support this clonotype. The chain has TRBV9 and TRBJ1-2, with 8 nucleotides matching TRBD1. J was trimmed by 1 base and V by 3 bases; bases with no gene match: 2. CDR1 is SGDLS, CDR2 YYNGEE, per germline. There are 14 residues in the CDR3. DNA for the CDR3: TGTGCCAGCAGCGCACAGGGGGATAACTATGGCTACACCTTC. This encodes CASSAQGDNYGYTF.

This clonotype was recorded many times. The rearrangement uses TRBV25-1 and TRBJ2-7, with D perhaps given as TRBD1 or TRBD2 (5 bases each). Between the trimmed V and J ends, which lost 3 bases and 0 bases, there was a span of 9 bases. Germline CDR1 MGHDK, CDR2 SYGVNS. This CDR3 is built from 14 residues. The CDR3 DNA is TGTGCCAGCAGTGACTCAGGGACCTCCTACGAGCAGTACTTC. Amino acid sequence: CASSDSGTSYEQYF.

The sample holds a few counts of this clonotype. This chain links TRBV25-1 with TRBJ2-2; 8 nucleotides line up with TRBD1. There are 17 residues in the CDR3. The junction had 14 bases not matched to a gene; V was cut back by 5 bases and J by 6 bases. Germline-derived CDR1 and CDR2 are MGHDK and SYGVNS. The chain's CDR3 is CASSPRVGRGHAGELFF. CDR3 coding DNA: TGTGCCAGCAGTCCTCGGGTTGGCAGGGGGCACGCCGGGGAGCTGTTTTTT.

The chain couples TRBV5-6 to TRBJ2-4, with D possibly TRBD2 on 6 matching bases. Per germline, CDR1 SGHDT and CDR2 YYEEEE. This CDR3 has 20 amino acids. V was clipped by 3 bases and J by 5 bases, with 30 bases between them. CDR3 in DNA: TGTGCCAGCAGCTCCACCATTTGGGCCACTACCAATGGCGGGGAAAACATTCAGTACTTC. The encoded protein is CASSSTIWATTNGGENIQYF.

The genes are TRBV18 and TRBJ2-1; 12 nucleotides agree with TRBD2. This CDR3 comprises 17 residues. Germline values: CDR1 KGHSH, CDR2 LQKENI. J gave up 8 bases and V 6 bases, and 14 bases lay outside the gene matches. CDR3 bases: TGTGCCAGCTCTCCAACGCCTAGCGGGGGGGCCCGCGATGAGCAGTTCTTC. Protein: CASSPTPSGGARDEQFF.

This clonotype was seen more than once but under ten times. V usage is TRBV9 and J usage is TRBJ2-1; unclear D gene. The germline V gene encodes CDR1 SGDLS and CDR2 YYNGEE. The CDR3 loop spans 11 amino acids. V was cut by 2 bases and J by 8 bases, with 5 bases left in between. Here the CDR3 reads CASSVEDEQFF. In DNA form, the CDR3 reads TGTGCCAGCAGCGTTGAGGATGAGCAGTTCTTC.

This clonotype was detected only a few times. The rearrangement uses TRBV19 and TRBJ1-5, with D uncertain. V was clipped by 2 bases and J by 2 bases, with 13 bases between them. Germline V CDR1 and CDR2: LNHDA, SQIVND (reference sequence). The CDR3 is 16 amino acids. The CDR3 here is CASSIIPYSGNQPQHF. DNA for the CDR3: TGTGCCAGTAGTATAATACCTTATAGTGGCAATCAGCCCCAGCATTTT. Together with reference TRBV19 and TRBJ1-5, the CDR3 gives the full variable domain: DGGITQSPKYLFRKEGQNVTLSCEQNLNHDAMYWYRQDPGQGLRLIYYSQIVNDFQKGDIAEGYSVSREKKESFPLTVTSAQKNPTAFYLCASSIIPYSGNQPQHFGDGTRLSIL.

On this clonotype itself: This clone may be a read error of a much larger clone one base away. The chain combines TRBV6-8 with TRBJ1-1; D is perhaps TRBD1 (6 bases). The CDR3 spans 16 residues. Looked up from germline, CDR1 is MNHGY and CDR2 is SAAAGT. CDR3 sequence reads: CACSRLAGGLNTEAFF. In nucleotides, the CDR3 is TGTGCCTGCAGCCGTCTAGCGGGGGGGCTGAACACTGAAGCTTTCTTT.

In its sample, this clonotype was seen many times. This sequence joins TRBV28 and TRBJ1-4; D might be TRBD1 (6 bases). Germline loops: CDR1 MDHEN, CDR2 SYDVKM. This CDR3 has 17 residues. Deletions cut 7 bases from V and 8 bases from J, with 26 bases between. In DNA, the CDR3 is TGTGCCAGCAATGGACGGATACCGGGACAAGGGAGGGAAAAACTGTTTTTT. This encodes CASNGRIPGQGREKLFF.

This clonotype appeared a few times. The rearrangement links TRBV10-2 to TRBJ2-3; 7 nucleotides agree with TRBD2. Germline V CDR1 and CDR2: WSHSY, SAAADI. The CDR3 covers 16 residues. The V segment lost 7 bases and the J segment 3 bases; nucleotides outside the gene matches: 13. The CDR3 spells CASMPRGLQPTDTQYF. The DNA for the CDR3 is TGCGCCAGCATGCCGCGGGGGTTGCAACCTACAGATACGCAGTATTTT.

In the case of this clonotype: This may be a read error, as it is one base from a much larger clone. The chain joins TRBV7-6 to TRBJ1-4, with 8 bases identical to TRBD1. Germline-derived CDR1 and CDR2 are SGHVS and FNYEAQ. J gave up 10 bases and V 4 bases, and 14 bases lay outside the gene matches. The CDR3 length is 16 residues. For the CDR3, the DNA is TGTGCCAGCAGCTCAATCGGGACAGGACGTTTGGGAAAACTGTTTTTT. As protein: CASSSIGTGRLGKLFF.

This clonotype was seen many times. This chain connects TRBV7-2 to TRBJ1-2; D possibly corresponds to TRBD1 (6 bases). The CDR3 has 15 residues. Germline lookup yields CDR1 SGHTA and CDR2 FQGNSA. The ends were cut back, 1 base at V and 4 bases at J, with 13 bases in the middle. The DNA for the CDR3 is TGTGCCAGCAGCTTAGAGGTTGGGGGGCCCTATGGCTACACCTTC. Protein: CASSLEVGGPYGYTF.

The table lists this clonotype with a count of one. The J gene is TRBJ2-7, the V gene TRBV16; D uncertain. Trimming stripped 2 bases from V and 5 bases from J, with 10 bases between. Germline V lookup: CDR1 KGHSY, CDR2 FQNENV. The CDR3 length is 13 residues. The CDR3 DNA reads as TGTGCCAGCAGCCAAATCAGCTTCCACGAGCAGTACTTC. Translation: CASSQISFHEQYF.

This clonotype was observed many times. This chain uses TRBV7-2 with TRBJ1-1; TRBD1 agrees at 7 bases. Germline-derived CDR1 and CDR2 are SGHTA and FQGNSA. With 4 bases clipped from V and 0 bases from J, the junction kept 11 bases outside the gene matches. This CDR3 comprises 17 residues. CDR3 in amino acids: CASSYETGPGMNTEAFF. The DNA for the CDR3 is TGTGCCAGCAGCTACGAGACAGGGCCGGGGATGAACACTGAAGCTTTCTTT.

In its sample, this clonotype was seen a few times. The chain joins TRBV5-4 to TRBJ2-7, with D possibly called TRBD1 or TRBD2 (6 bases each). The germline V gene has CDR1 SGHNT and CDR2 YYREEE (reference sequence). V lost 4 bases, J lost 3 bases, and 17 bases lay in between. The length of the CDR3 is 15 residues. CDR3 residues: CASSLSRGQGYEQYF. The CDR3 coding sequence is TGTGCCAGCAGCCTGTCCCGGGGGCAGGGCTACGAGCAGTACTTC.